Below, 28 T cell receptor beta chains from the same sample are listed, as sequenced in a study of T-cell reconstitution after alpha-beta-depleted transplantation in children. Preparing the TCRbeta library involved the use of unique molecular identifiers. TCRdb independently ran MiXCR on the PCR reads; one entry per CDR3 protein. The data hold roughly 400,000 distinct CDR3 sequences, with roughly 43% observed a single time. The sequences come from PBMCs, collected before TCRalphabeta/CD19-depleted stem cell transplant. These receptor sequences come from a girl aged 2-10 years with aplastic anemia, due to receive a stem cell transplant.

The sample holds a few counts of this clonotype. The V and J genes are TRBV7-2 and TRBJ2-6, with TRBD1 as a possible D gene (5 bases). Germline V gene lookup returns CDR1 SGHTA and CDR2 FQGNSA. There are 17 residues in the CDR3. Trimming removed 0 bases from V and 0 bases from J, with 9 bases in between. As DNA, the CDR3 is TGTGCCAGCAGCTTAGCCCCAGGGTTCTCTGGGGCCAACGTCCTGACTTTC. Translation: CASSLAPGFSGANVLTF.

This sequence joins TRBV7-2 and TRBJ2-3; TRBD2 agrees at 14 bases. Germline values: CDR1 SGHTA, CDR2 FQGNSA. The CDR3 runs to 17 residues. The trim removed 5 bases at V and 4 bases at J, leaving 8 bases unmatched. The CDR3 loop is CASSARLAGGLSDTQYF. For the CDR3, the DNA is TGTGCCAGCAGCGCACGACTAGCGGGGGGGCTATCAGATACGCAGTATTTT.

This chain uses TRBV5-1 with TRBJ2-3; TRBD2 might be the D (5 bases). The CDR3 runs 13 residues. Deletions cut 0 bases from V and 8 bases from J, with 10 bases between. Germline loops: CDR1 SGHRS, CDR2 YFSETQ. CDR3 sequence (DNA): TGCGCCAGCAGCTTGGTGGACTCAGTTACGCAGTATTTT. Translating gives CASSLVDSVTQYF.

In this sample, this clonotype turned up a few times. The gene calls are TRBV7-3 and TRBJ2-1; tentatively, D is TRBD2 (6 bases). This CDR3 is built from 13 residues. The germline CDR1 and CDR2 sequences are SGHTA and FQGTGA. Trimming stripped 0 bases from V and 10 bases from J, with 10 bases between. CDR3 residues: CASSLTEAGEQFF. Written as DNA, the CDR3 is TGTGCCAGCAGCTTAACGGAGGCGGGGGAGCAGTTCTTC.

This clonotype has a single count. This CDR3 reads CSARRENYEQYF. The CDR3 nucleotides are TGCAGTGCTAGACGGGAGAACTACGAGCAGTACTTC. The chain is built from TRBV20-1 and TRBJ2-7; TRBD2 is a possible D gene (6 bases). V gave up 2 bases and J gave up 3 bases, with 8 bases separating them. Germline lookup yields CDR1 DFQATT and CDR2 SNEGSKA (reference sequence). The CDR3 has 12 residues.

This chain links TRBV7-9 with TRBJ2-3; TRBD1 is a possible D gene (5 bases). The V gene's germline CDR1 is SEHNR and CDR2 FQNEAQ (reference sequence). Trimming removed 2 bases at V and 3 bases at J, with 12 bases between. The CDR3 length is 15 residues. The CDR3 protein is CASSLYQGITDTQYF. The CDR3 DNA reads TGTGCCAGCAGCTTATATCAGGGTATAACAGATACGCAGTATTTT.

In its sample, this clonotype was seen a few times. This chain links TRBV12-3 or TRBV12-4 with TRBJ2-3; 14 bases align to TRBD2. This CDR3 is 16 amino acids long. V trimming: 5 bases; J trimming: 4 bases; junction bases outside the gene matches: 5. DNA for the CDR3: TGTGCCAGCAGTCGAGGACTAGCGGGGGGCCCAGATACGCAGTATTTT. Translation gives CASSRGLAGGPDTQYF.

V gene TRBV29-1 combines with J gene TRBJ2-3; D may be TRBD1 (6 bases). In germline, CDR1 is SQVTM, CDR2 ANQGSEA. Trimming took 7 bases from V and 2 from J, leaving 10 bases between them. CDR3 length: 12 amino acids. CDR3 sequence reads: CSEDSLTDTQYF. Here the CDR3 DNA reads TGCAGCGAGGACAGTCTCACAGATACGCAGTATTTT.

The rearrangement joins TRBV20-1 to TRBJ2-3, with D possibly TRBD2 on 6 matching bases. V was cut by 3 bases and J by 6 bases, with 10 bases left in between. This CDR3 region has 12 residues. Germline CDR1 reads DFQATT; CDR2 reads SNEGSKA (reference sequence). The CDR3 reads CSASGSVDTQYF. DNA of the CDR3: TGCAGTGCTAGCGGGAGTGTGGATACGCAGTATTTT.

The rearrangement links TRBV7-2 to TRBJ1-1; no reliable D call. This CDR3 is 14 amino acids long. The germline V and J ends were trimmed by 5 bases and 0 bases, with 10 bases remaining between them. Germline V CDR1 and CDR2: SGHTA, FQGNSA. CDR3 DNA: TGTGCCAGCAGCGCACGAATCATGAACACTGAAGCTTTCTTT. It is translated as CASSARIMNTEAFF.

The V gene is TRBV7-2, the J gene TRBJ2-7; 8 bases map to TRBD1. The CDR3 sequence is 16 residues long. J lost 6 bases, V lost 0 bases, and 10 bases had no gene match. The V gene's germline CDR1 is SGHTA and CDR2 FQGNSA. CDR3 residues: CASSLAGTGGLREQYF. The CDR3 DNA reads TGTGCCAGCAGCTTAGCGGGGACAGGTGGTCTACGCGAGCAGTACTTC.

The chain recombines TRBV6-1 with TRBJ2-7; D remains ambiguous. CDR1 is MNHNS, CDR2 SASEGT, per germline. Trimming removed 7 bases from V and 6 bases from J, with 10 bases in between. The CDR3 runs to 11 residues. The chain's CDR3 is CASTQGPEQYF. The DNA of the CDR3 is TGTGCCAGCACGCAAGGGCCCGAGCAGTACTTC.

This clonotype appeared many times. The chain has TRBV4-1 and TRBJ2-3; 7 bases line up with TRBD1. The CDR3 has 16 amino acids. Per the germline V gene, CDR1 is MGHRA and CDR2 is YSYEKL. J gave up 10 bases and V 4 bases, and 17 bases lay outside the gene matches. CDR3 DNA sequence: TGCGCCAGCAGCCCACACGGGACAGAGACTACCCCTGCGCAGTATTTT. Amino acid sequence: CASSPHGTETTPAQYF.

J is TRBJ2-1 and V is TRBV12-3 or TRBV12-4, with 12 nucleotides matching TRBD2. There are 18 residues in the CDR3. The V segment lost 5 bases and the J segment 8 bases; nucleotides outside the gene matches: 16. In DNA form, the CDR3 reads TGTGCCAGCAGTCGGTCGCGGGCTAGCGGGGGGGTTATGGATGAGCAGTTCTTC. Amino acid sequence: CASSRSRASGGVMDEQFF.

The chain carries TRBV29-1 and TRBJ2-1; 11 nucleotides line up with TRBD1. CDR1 is SQVTM and CDR2 is ANQGSEA in the germline V gene. J lost 2 bases, V lost 6 bases, and 6 bases had no gene match. The CDR3 is made up of 15 amino acids. CDR3 in DNA: TGCAGCGTGGGGCCGGGACAGGGGGCCTACAATGAGCAGTTCTTC. Translating it yields CSVGPGQGAYNEQFF.

The chain recombines TRBV10-3 with TRBJ2-5; possibly TRBD1 for D (5 bases). In germline, CDR1 is ENHRY, CDR2 SYGVKD. The CDR3 contains 13 residues. Trimming took 7 bases from V and 10 from J, leaving 19 bases between them. CDR3 sequence (DNA): TGTGCCATCATTCCCGACAGAGCCGTAGGCCAGTACTTC. This gives the protein CAIIPDRAVGQYF.

Many counts were recorded for this clonotype. The rearrangement uses TRBV5-6 and TRBJ2-1; D is uncertain. The V end lost 4 bases, the J end lost 13 bases, and 12 bases lay between the germline ends. CDR3 length equals 11 residues. Germline V CDR1 and CDR2: SGHDT, YYEEEE. The CDR3 DNA reads TGTGCCAGCAGCCGCGGTATACAACAGTTCTTC. As protein: CASSRGIQQFF. The variable domain in full, completed from reference TRBV5-6 and TRBJ2-1, reads DAGVTQSPTHLIKTRGQQVTLRCSPKSGHDTVSWYQQALGQGPQFIFQYYEEEERQRGNFPDRFSGHQFPNYSSELNVNALLLGDSALYLCASSRGIQQFFGPGTRLTVL.

Note on this clonotype: A much larger clone differs from this one at a single base, so this may be a read error. CDR3 region: CASSLLFLAGGEAGELFF. The CDR3 region has the DNA TGTGCCAGCAGCTTGCTATTCCTGGCAGGGGGCGAGGCCGGGGAGCTGTTTTTT. The V gene is TRBV5-5, the J gene TRBJ2-2, with TRBD1 matching 8 bases. In germline, CDR1 is SGHKS, CDR2 YYEKEE (reference sequence). J was trimmed by 6 bases and V by 1 base; bases with no gene match: 14. The CDR3 runs to 18 residues.

This clonotype has a handful of counts. This chain links TRBV2 with TRBJ1-2; D remains unclear. The germline V gene has CDR1 SNHLY and CDR2 FYNNEI. CDR3 size: 14 residues. With 2 bases removed from V and 3 bases from J, the gap between germline ends came to 10 bases. CDR3 in amino acids: CASSELQPDYGYTF. The CDR3 DNA is TGTGCCAGCAGTGAATTACAGCCTGACTATGGCTACACCTTC. Based on the CDR3 plus reference TRBV2 and TRBJ1-2, the full variable domain is EPEVTQTPSHQVTQMGQEVILRCVPISNHLYFYWYRQILGQKVEFLVSFYNNEISEKSEIFDDQFSVERPDGSNFTLKIRSTKLEDSAMYFCASSELQPDYGYTFGSGTRLTVV.

The V and J genes are TRBV20-1 and TRBJ2-3; 14 bases map to TRBD2. V lost 3 bases to trimming and J lost 5 bases; unmatched junction nucleotides: 7. The CDR3 is 16 amino acids. CDR1 and CDR2 (germline): DFQATT, SNEGSKA (reference sequence). CDR3 DNA sequence: TGCAGTGCTAGTCGCGGACTAGCGGGAGGTGGAGATACGCAGTATTTT. As protein: CSASRGLAGGGDTQYF.

The chain uses TRBV29-1 and TRBJ1-1; 7 bases are shared with TRBD1. The CDR3 length is 14 residues. The junction had 12 bases not matched to a gene; V was cut back by 6 bases and J by 5 bases. Germline assignment: CDR1 SQVTM and CDR2 ANQGSEA. CDR3 sequence: CSVAYRGRGTEAFF. The CDR3 DNA sequence: TGCAGCGTAGCTTACAGGGGTCGAGGGACTGAAGCTTTCTTT.

V is TRBV7-6 and J is TRBJ2-1; 8 positions match TRBD2. CDR3 length equals 18 residues. The germline gives CDR1 SGHVS, CDR2 FNYEAQ. J lost 4 bases, V lost 2 bases, and 13 bases had no gene match. Here the CDR3 reads CASSLSRTSGGSYNEQFF. As DNA, the CDR3 is TGTGCCAGCAGCTTATCGCGTACTAGCGGAGGATCTTACAATGAGCAGTTCTTC.

This clonotype was seen only a few times. The junction does not match germline at one end; this may be a read error. The chain has TRBV5-5 and TRBJ1-2; perhaps TRBD1 as D (6 bases). Looked up from germline, CDR1 is SGHKS and CDR2 is YYEKEE (reference sequence). This CDR3 comprises 14 residues. The CDR3, as DNA: TGTGCCATCAGCTTGCAGGGGTTGGACTATGGCTACACCTTC. This translates into CAISLQGLDYGYTF.

This clonotype was recorded many times. J is TRBJ1-1 and V is TRBV7-2, with D possibly matching TRBD1 (6 bases). V was cut by 0 bases and J by 8 bases, with 25 bases left in between. Germline values: CDR1 SGHTA, CDR2 FQGNSA. The CDR3 consists of 18 residues. The CDR3 sequence is CASSLAGHRVGARSEAFF. DNA for the CDR3: TGTGCCAGCAGCTTAGCGGGTCACAGGGTAGGAGCCAGATCCGAAGCTTTCTTT.

The chain is built from TRBV12-3 or TRBV12-4 and TRBJ2-3; D tentatively reads TRBD1 or TRBD2 (5 bases each). The CDR3 extends over 17 amino acids. V lost 6 bases, J lost 2 bases, and 21 bases lay in between. In DNA form, the CDR3 reads TGTGCCAGCAGCCCCACGGGGCAGGGCATCTTCACAGATACGCAGTATTTT. It specifies CASSPTGQGIFTDTQYF.

This clonotype has only a few counts. The chain is built from TRBV20-1 and TRBJ2-1, with D unresolved. The CDR3 is made up of 15 amino acids. Trimming left V 0 bases short and J 1 base short, with 10 bases between. From germline, CDR1 is DFQATT and CDR2 SNEGSKA (reference sequence). The CDR3 DNA reads as TGCAGTGCTAGAGAACGAGCTGGGTCCTACAATGAGCAGTTCTTC. This codes for CSARERAGSYNEQFF.

This clonotype showed up just a few times. The V and J genes are TRBV20-1 and TRBJ2-3, with 8 bases identical to TRBD2. The V gene's germline CDR1 is DFQATT and CDR2 SNEGSKA (reference sequence). There are 14 residues in the CDR3. The V segment lost 3 bases and the J segment 5 bases; nucleotides outside the gene matches: 7. CDR3 amino acids: CSASFREGRDTQYF. As DNA, the CDR3 is TGCAGTGCTAGCTTCCGGGAGGGCCGAGATACGCAGTATTTT.

V and J are TRBV4-2 and TRBJ2-3, with no clear D. CDR1 is LGHNA and CDR2 is YNFKEQ in the germline V gene. There are 15 residues in the CDR3. Trimming shortened V by 2 bases and J by 4 bases, and 13 bases separated the two germline ends. The CDR3 coding sequence is TGTGCCAGCAGCCAAAACTCGGCCGGCGCAGATACGCAGTATTTT. Translated: CASSQNSAGADTQYF.